The 29 T cell receptor beta chains reported below all come from one sample, sequenced in a study of T cells in Graves' hyperthyroidism and ophthalmopathy. The source material, RNA transcripts, was used to amplify TCR beta CDR3 regions. The HTBI primer set was used in a first-round RT-PCR of the TCR CDR3. One entry per CDR3 protein results from TCRdb running MiXCR on the multiplex PCR reads. The sample comprises over 250,000 distinct CDR3 sequences, about 25% of which are singletons, and about a quarter rests with the top ten. Sequencing input: blood. The source is a man between 35 and 55 years old with Graves' hyperthyroidism that later progressed to Graves' ophthalmopathy.

This clonotype was picked up many times. CDR3 sequence reads: CASSRGATDTQYF. The CDR3 coding sequence is TGTGCCAGCAGCCGCGGAGCCACAGATACGCAGTATTTT. The J gene is TRBJ2-3, the V gene TRBV6-2 or TRBV6-3; D not certain. In germline, CDR1 is MNHEY, CDR2 SVGEGT. The CDR3 length is 13 residues. The V and J ends lost 6 bases and 2 bases respectively, with 9 bases between them.

There are many counts of this clonotype. The J gene is TRBJ1-2, the V gene TRBV6-1; possible D gene TRBD1, 5 bases. Germline assignment: CDR1 MNHNS and CDR2 SASEGT. The V end lost 6 bases, the J end lost 0 bases, and 14 bases lay between the germline ends. The CDR3 covers 15 residues. The CDR3 sequence: CASRPEGVANYGYTF. In DNA form, the CDR3 reads TGTGCCAGCAGGCCCGAAGGGGTAGCTAACTATGGCTACACCTTC.

The V and J genes are TRBV24-1 and TRBJ1-2; 11 positions agree with TRBD1. This CDR3 has 17 residues. With V trimmed by 3 bases and J by 3 bases, 8 bases remained unmatched. Per the germline V gene, CDR1 is KGHDR and CDR2 is SFDVKD. The CDR3 here is CATSDRPGQGADYGYTF. CDR3 sequence (DNA): TGTGCCACCAGTGATCGGCCCGGACAGGGGGCCGACTATGGCTACACCTTC.

The rearrangement joins TRBV20-1 to TRBJ1-1; no firm D call. This CDR3 region has 12 residues. With 3 bases removed from V and 1 base from J, the gap between germline ends came to 6 bases. Germline CDR1 is DFQATT and CDR2 is SNEGSKA (reference sequence). The CDR3 is CSASAPNTEAFF. Written as DNA, the CDR3 is TGCAGTGCTAGTGCGCCGAACACTGAAGCTTTCTTT.

This clonotype has ten or more counts. The rearrangement links TRBV2 to TRBJ1-5, with D unresolved. Germline CDR1 is SNHLY and CDR2 is FYNNEI. This CDR3 comprises 13 residues. The ends were cut back, 1 base at V and 9 bases at J, with 10 bases in the middle. The CDR3: CASSEGPPRPQHF. Written as DNA, the CDR3 is TGTGCCAGCAGTGAAGGACCGCCACGGCCCCAGCATTTT.

The sample holds many counts of this clonotype. The V gene is TRBV9, the J gene TRBJ1-2; possibly TRBD1 for D (5 bases). The CDR3 is 14 amino acids. Per germline, CDR1 SGDLS and CDR2 YYNGEE. The V and J ends lost 3 bases and 6 bases respectively, with 15 bases between them. The CDR3 here is CASSAQVAGNGYTF. In nucleotides, the CDR3 is TGTGCCAGCAGCGCCCAAGTAGCAGGGAATGGCTACACCTTC.

This clonotype came up many times. The chain has TRBV18 and TRBJ2-7; D is ambiguous. The V end lost 3 bases, the J end lost 4 bases, and 10 bases lay between the germline ends. Germline V gene sequence: CDR1 KGHSH, CDR2 LQKENI. The CDR3 has 13 amino acids. CDR3 coding DNA: TGTGCCAGCTCACCCGATTTGGGGTACGAGCAGTACTTC. Translation: CASSPDLGYEQYF. The full variable domain, rest sourced from reference TRBV18 and TRBJ2-7, is NAGVMQNPRHLVRRRGQEARLRCSPMKGHSHVYWYRQLPEEGLKFMVYLQKENIIDESGMPKERFSAEFPKEGPSILRIQQVVRGDSAAYFCASSPDLGYEQYFGPGTRLTVT.

This clonotype was seen repeatedly, ten times or more. This chain joins TRBV7-9 and TRBJ1-2; 8 bases agree with TRBD1. In germline, CDR1 is SEHNR, CDR2 FQNEAQ (reference sequence). V dropped 1 base and J dropped 6; count of bases not matched to a gene: 7. The CDR3 extends over 15 amino acids. The CDR3 DNA reads TGTGCCAGCAGCTTAGGTACAGGGGGAAACGATGGCTACACCTTC. Translation: CASSLGTGGNDGYTF.

This clonotype was picked up many times. The rearrangement uses TRBV4-1 and TRBJ1-5; D not certain. The CDR3 spans 16 residues. Germline CDR1 MGHRA, CDR2 YSYEKL. V was clipped by 0 bases and J by 7 bases, with 16 bases between them. DNA of the CDR3: TGCGCCAGCAGCCAAGAGATGGGGATTCTGGGCCAGCCCCAGCATTTT. Translating gives CASSQEMGILGQPQHF.

In its sample, this clonotype was seen many times. V and J are TRBV11-3 and TRBJ2-5, with D unclear. V lost 3 bases to trimming and J lost 1 base, with 12 bases between them. Germline assignment: CDR1 SGHNT and CDR2 YENEEA. The CDR3 contains 15 residues. The CDR3 DNA follows: TGTGCCAGCAGCTTTCAGGACGCCCCCCAAGAGACCCAGTACTTC. Protein sequence: CASSFQDAPQETQYF.

Ten or more counts support this clonotype. The chain employs TRBV24-1 and TRBJ2-5; D ambiguous. Trimming pared 0 bases from V and 5 bases from J, leaving 3 bases between. Germline V gives CDR1 KGHDR, CDR2 SFDVKD. The CDR3 covers 12 residues. CDR3 sequence reads: CATSDLLETQYF. The CDR3 region has the DNA TGTGCCACCAGTGATTTGTTGGAGACCCAGTACTTC.

This clonotype has just a few counts. The V and J genes are TRBV2 and TRBJ2-5; 8 bases align to TRBD1. Germline V CDR1 and CDR2: SNHLY, FYNNEI. J lost 5 bases, V lost 3 bases, and 5 bases had no gene match. This CDR3 region has 14 residues. Here the CDR3 reads CASSESTGAETQYF. The CDR3 DNA reads as TGTGCCAGCAGTGAGTCGACAGGGGCCGAGACCCAGTACTTC.

The V call is TRBV7-2, the J call TRBJ2-5; D gene unclear. CDR3 size: 15 residues. V was trimmed by 5 bases and J by 5 bases, leaving 18 bases between them. In germline, CDR1 is SGHTA, CDR2 FQGNSA. CDR3 region: CASSPARLGSETQYF. CDR3 in DNA: TGTGCCAGCAGCCCAGCTCGTCTCGGGTCGGAGACCCAGTACTTC.

This clonotype was picked up many times. This chain connects TRBV24-1 to TRBJ2-2; no firm D call. CDR3 size: 16 residues. Germline V gene data show CDR1 as KGHDR and CDR2 as SFDVKD. Between the trimmed V and J ends, which lost 4 bases and 0 bases, there was a span of 11 bases. The CDR3 DNA reads as TGTGCCACCAGTGACCAGCGTCTAGCGAACACCGGGGAGCTGTTTTTT. This codes for CATSDQRLANTGELFF.

The table lists this clonotype with many counts. The chain couples TRBV20-1 to TRBJ1-1; D may be TRBD1 (5 bases). This CDR3 is 14 amino acids long. V was trimmed by 1 base and J by 0 bases, leaving 9 bases between them. The germline gives CDR1 DFQATT, CDR2 SNEGSKA (reference sequence). This CDR3 reads CSARAGAMNTEAFF. As DNA, the CDR3 is TGCAGTGCTAGAGCCGGGGCCATGAACACTGAAGCTTTCTTT.

This clonotype has ten or more counts. The chain carries TRBV5-1 and TRBJ2-7; 11 nucleotides line up with TRBD2. V lost 4 bases, J lost 2 bases, and 5 bases stayed unmatched. This CDR3 has 15 residues. Germline V lookup: CDR1 SGHRS, CDR2 YFSETQ. CDR3 bases: TGCGCCAGCAGCCTACTAGCGGGAGCAACCTACGAGCAGTACTTC. Protein: CASSLLAGATYEQYF.

This clonotype was recorded at least ten times. The chain carries TRBV12-3 or TRBV12-4 and TRBJ2-2; D may correspond to TRBD1 or TRBD2 (5 bases each). The CDR3 covers 15 residues. Trimming shortened V by 2 bases and J by 3 bases, and 10 bases separated the two germline ends. The CDR3 spells CASSLWGSHTGELFF. Written as DNA, the CDR3 is TGTGCCAGCAGTTTATGGGGGAGTCACACCGGGGAGCTGTTTTTT.

Ten or more counts support this clonotype. This chain connects TRBV14 to TRBJ1-3; D is possibly TRBD1 (5 bases). Germline CDR1 SGHDN, CDR2 FVKESK. V lost 1 base and J lost 1, with 14 bases in between. The CDR3 totals 17 residues. The DNA of the CDR3 is TGTGCCAGCAGCCAAGGTACCAGGGATCTATCTGGAAACACCATATATTTT. The encoded protein is CASSQGTRDLSGNTIYF.

Many counts were recorded for this clonotype. V usage is TRBV10-3 and J usage is TRBJ1-3; 7 nucleotides line up with TRBD1. The V segment lost 0 bases and the J segment 2 bases; nucleotides outside the gene matches: 4. The germline V gene has CDR1 ENHRY and CDR2 SYGVKD. The CDR3 runs to 16 residues. In DNA form, the CDR3 reads TGTGCCATCAGTGAGTCTGCTACAGGGGCTGGAAACACCATATATTTT. This encodes CAISESATGAGNTIYF.

Ten or more counts support this clonotype. V is TRBV15 and J is TRBJ1-1; 7 nucleotides line up with TRBD1. J lost 0 bases, V lost 5 bases, and 6 bases had no gene match. Per the germline V gene, CDR1 is LNHNV and CDR2 is YYDKDF (reference sequence). The CDR3 loop spans 15 amino acids. CDR3 region: CATSQGTDLNTEAFF. DNA of the CDR3: TGTGCCACCAGCCAAGGGACAGATCTGAACACTGAAGCTTTCTTT.

The chain employs TRBV6-1 and TRBJ1-3; D ambiguous. V was pared by 4 bases and J by 1 base, with 11 bases between. The CDR3 sequence is 15 residues long. The germline gives CDR1 MNHNS, CDR2 SASEGT. CDR3 nucleotides: TGTGCCAGCAGTGGGACCTATGGGTCTGGAAACACCATATATTTT. Protein product: CASSGTYGSGNTIYF.

A few counts support this clonotype. This chain joins TRBV5-1 and TRBJ1-1; TRBD1 might be the D (5 bases). V was cut by 0 bases and J by 6 bases, with 15 bases left in between. Germline CDR1 is SGHRS and CDR2 is YFSETQ. The CDR3 sequence is 15 residues long. The CDR3 here is CASSLEQGVRAEAFF. For the CDR3, the DNA is TGCGCCAGCAGCTTGGAGCAGGGTGTTAGGGCTGAAGCTTTCTTT.

This clonotype was recorded at least ten times. The chain combines TRBV12-3 or TRBV12-4 with TRBJ1-1; tentatively, D is TRBD1 (5 bases). The ends were cut back, 1 base at V and 1 base at J, with 7 bases in the middle. The CDR3 loop spans 14 amino acids. The CDR3 DNA reads TGTGCCAGCAGTTTAGAGACAGAGAACACTGAAGCTTTCTTT. It translates to CASSLETENTEAFF.

This clonotype appeared many times. The chain employs TRBV9 and TRBJ1-2, with D possibly TRBD1 on 5 matching bases. The CDR3 sequence is 15 residues long. Trimming took off 0 bases at V and 5 bases at J, with 14 bases between the two ends. CDR1 SGDLS and CDR2 YYNGEE come from the germline V gene. CDR3: CASSVGAGSGYGYTF. In DNA, the CDR3 is TGTGCCAGCAGCGTAGGCGCAGGGTCGGGATATGGCTACACCTTC.

There are many counts of this clonotype. The rearrangement links TRBV7-8 to TRBJ2-7, with TRBD1 matching over 7 bases. The J segment lost 1 base and the V segment lost 5 bases, leaving 11 bases of the junction unmatched. CDR1 and CDR2 (germline): SGHVS, FQNEAQ. CDR3 length: 16 residues. The CDR3: CASSILTTGSSYEQYF. Here the CDR3 DNA reads TGTGCCAGCAGCATTCTTACGACAGGGAGTTCCTACGAGCAGTACTTC.

This clonotype was found many times. This chain links TRBV24-1 with TRBJ1-5; TRBD1 is a possible D gene (6 bases). This CDR3 has 15 residues. Germline V gene lookup returns CDR1 KGHDR and CDR2 SFDVKD. The V and J ends lost 5 bases and 5 bases respectively, with 15 bases between them. The CDR3: CATSGTGFPHQPQHF. The CDR3 DNA reads TGTGCCACCAGTGGTACAGGGTTTCCCCATCAGCCCCAGCATTTT.

This rearrangement joins TRBV6-2 or TRBV6-3 to TRBJ2-2, with unresolved D. The ends were cut back, 0 bases at V and 5 bases at J, with 10 bases in the middle. Germline CDR1 is MNHEY and CDR2 is SVGEGT. The CDR3 is 15 amino acids. CDR3 amino acids: CASSYSRVGTGELFF. The CDR3 DNA sequence: TGTGCCAGCAGTTACTCGAGAGTCGGAACCGGGGAGCTGTTTTTT.

This clonotype was detected ten times or more. The chain couples TRBV11-1 to TRBJ1-1, with D possibly being TRBD1 (6 bases). Germline V gives CDR1 SGHAT, CDR2 FQDESV (reference sequence). Trimming stripped 5 bases from V and 1 base from J, with 23 bases between. The CDR3 runs 18 residues. The DNA for the CDR3 is TGTGCCAGCAGCCTCGTCATCTCGAGGGGGAGTTCGAACACTGAAGCTTTCTTT. Residues: CASSLVISRGSSNTEAFF. The complete variable domain, with remaining parts taken from reference TRBV11-1 and TRBJ1-1, reads EAEVAQSPRYKITEKSQAVAFWCDPISGHATLYWYRQILGQGPELLVQFQDESVVDDSQLPKDRFSAERLKGVDSTLKIQPAELGDSAMYLCASSLVISRGSSNTEAFFGQGTRLTVV.

This clonotype was picked up many times. V and J are TRBV7-2 and TRBJ1-5; no clear D. Germline-derived CDR1 and CDR2 are SGHTA and FQGNSA. V lost 6 bases to trimming and J lost 6 bases, with 21 bases between them. This CDR3 region has 16 residues. The CDR3 loop is CASSHTGSGRIQPQHF. In DNA, the CDR3 is TGTGCCAGCAGTCATACGGGATCCGGGCGGATTCAGCCCCAGCATTTT. Full variable domain (rest looked up from reference TRBV7-2 and TRBJ1-5): GAGVSQSPSNKVTEKGKDVELRCDPISGHTALYWYRQSLGQGLEFLIYFQGNSAPDKSGLPSDRFSAERTGGSVSTLTIQRTQQEDSAVYLCASSHTGSGRIQPQHFGDGTRLSIL.